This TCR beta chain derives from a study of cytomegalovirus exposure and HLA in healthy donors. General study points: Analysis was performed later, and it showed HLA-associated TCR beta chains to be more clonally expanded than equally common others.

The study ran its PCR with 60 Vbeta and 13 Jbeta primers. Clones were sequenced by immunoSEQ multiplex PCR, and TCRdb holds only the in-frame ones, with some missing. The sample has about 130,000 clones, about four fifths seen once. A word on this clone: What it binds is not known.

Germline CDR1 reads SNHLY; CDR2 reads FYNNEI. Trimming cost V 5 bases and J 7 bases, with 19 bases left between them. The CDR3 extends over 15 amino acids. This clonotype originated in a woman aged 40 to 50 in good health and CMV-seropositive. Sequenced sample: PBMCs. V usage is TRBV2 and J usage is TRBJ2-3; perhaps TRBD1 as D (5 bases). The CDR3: CASSNRQILGNTQYF. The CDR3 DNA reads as TGTGCCAGCAGTAATCGACAGATCTTAGGGAATACGCAGTATTTT.